A single sample gave rise to the 2 T cell receptor beta chains below, sequenced in a study of regulatory T cells in long-lasting Graves disease. According to the study, TCR beta libraries were built with iRepertoire HTBI primers and CDR3-region Arm-PCR. TCRdb redid the calling of the multiplex PCR reads with MiXCR, one entry per CDR3 protein. The sample lists about 470,000 distinct CDR3 sequences; less than 25% were seen once. Sample time point: persistent/refractory GD, antithyroid drugs over 5 years with positive TRAb. The TCR library was made from RNA extracted from PBMCs. The source material was peripheral blood mononuclear cells (PBMCs), sampled when the disease was refractory, from a patient treated with antithyroid drugs. The receptors stem from a female donor with Graves disease.

This clonotype was recorded a few times. J is TRBJ2-7 and V is TRBV16; 12 bases match TRBD2. The V and J ends lost 4 bases and 3 bases, in that order; junction bases with no gene match: 4. From germline, CDR1 is KGHSY and CDR2 FQNENV. This CDR3 comprises 15 residues. CDR3 sequence reads: CASSPTSGSYYEQYF. The DNA of the CDR3 is TGTGCCAGCAGCCCGACTAGCGGGAGCTACTACGAGCAGTACTTC.

This clonotype was recorded many times. The CDR3 spells CASSEERGDSSYEQYF. In nucleotides, the CDR3 is TGTGCCAGCAGTGAAGAGAGAGGGGACAGCTCCTACGAGCAGTACTTC. The V and J genes are TRBV6-2 or TRBV6-3 and TRBJ2-7; 7 bases map to TRBD1. CDR1 is MNHEY, CDR2 SVGEGT, per germline. This CDR3 spans 16 amino acids. J gave up 0 bases and V 5 bases, and 10 bases lay outside the gene matches.